The entry below gives a single T cell receptor (beta chain) sequence along with its context. What it recognizes is unknown. This entry belongs to a study of human thymus T cells. Thymus was obtained from resections taken during corrective heart surgery. Having corrective surgery for congenital heart defects, healthy Finnish infants were the ones who donated. TCRdb's table, derived via immunoSEQ multiplex PCR, lists solely in-frame clones and lacks some. The top ten clones hold roughly 0.03% of a sample with some 72,000 clones, just over 95% of them seen once. Study-wide points: Thymic and blood repertoires seemed to show skewed V and J gene use. Overlap was high between thymic repertoires from unrelated individuals, as reported in related research.

The CDR3 sequence is 14 residues long. Germline CDR1 and CDR2: MNHEY and SVGAGI. V dropped 3 bases and J dropped 5 bases, with 14 bases sitting between them. Sequenced: thymus tissue. The chain combines TRBV6-5 with TRBJ2-7, with D unresolved. The TCR sequence derives from a boy under three years old with a congenital heart defect but otherwise immunologically healthy. This CDR3 is CASSYQPPGDEQYF. The CDR3 bases are TGTGCCAGCAGTTATCAACCTCCCGGAGACGAGCAGTACTTC.